The entry below gives a single T cell receptor (beta chain) sequence along with its context. As yet, its antigen is unknown. This sample was taken from a study of cytomegalovirus exposure and HLA in healthy donors. Study-wide results and limits: Clonal expansion was found to be greater in HLA-associated TCR beta chains than in equally common others in a later analysis. Among the CMV-associated chains, a few were confirmed in vitro as specific for CMV antigens. A list of about 180 TCR beta chains associated with cytomegalovirus was given. From TCR beta sequences, most subjects' HLA-A and HLA-B alleles were reportedly predicted accurately.

The V and J ends lost 4 bases and 4 bases respectively, with 19 bases between them. The CDR3 is 16 amino acids. CDR1 and CDR2 (germline): MNHNS, SASEGT. 13 Jbeta primers and 60 Vbeta primers were used for the PCR. TCRdb's copy holds only in-frame clones and misses some; the assay was immunoSEQ multiplex PCR. Among about 200,000 clones, approximately 83% were seen once, and the ten largest hold 0.098%. The clonotype was recovered from a boy between 2 and 15 years old in good health and CMV-seronegative. V and J are TRBV6-1 and TRBJ1-2; no definite D call. Sequenced material: PBMCs. The CDR3 DNA reads as TGTGCCAGCAGTGGTCCTGGAGGAAACGAGGGCTATGGCTACACCTTC. Encoded protein: CASSGPGGNEGYGYTF.